Following are 23 T cell receptor beta chains from one sample sequenced in a study of cytomegalovirus exposure and HLA in healthy donors. Researchers ran the PCR with 60 Vbeta and 13 Jbeta primers. TCRdb's table, derived via immunoSEQ multiplex PCR, lists solely in-frame clones and lacks some. In the table there are under 200,000 clones, 65% to 85% of which are singletons. The sequenced sample was PBMCs. The origin of the receptors is a woman in her fifties or sixties in good health and CMV-seropositive.

The chain is built from TRBV2 and TRBJ1-5; D remains ambiguous. Germline CDR1 reads SNHLY; CDR2 reads FYNNEI. This CDR3 is built from 15 residues. Trimming stripped 2 bases from V and 9 bases from J, with 17 bases between. CDR3 residues: CASSETPFSALPQHF. CDR3 sequence (DNA): TGTGCCAGCAGTGAAACCCCCTTCTCCGCGCTGCCCCAGCATTTT.

The chain has TRBV5-1 and TRBJ2-3; 10 nucleotides agree with TRBD1. Germline V lookup: CDR1 SGHRS, CDR2 YFSETQ. CDR3 length: 15 residues. V shed 4 bases and J 4 bases; nucleotides not matched to a gene: 6. The CDR3 bases are TGCGCCAGCAGCGCAGATGGACAGGGGGCAGATACGCAGTATTTT. Translation gives CASSADGQGADTQYF.

The chain employs TRBV6-1 and TRBJ1-5; TRBD1 agrees at 10 bases. The CDR3 has 16 amino acids. The J segment lost 5 bases and the V segment lost 2 bases, leaving 6 bases of the junction unmatched. Germline V gives CDR1 MNHNS, CDR2 SASEGT. Here the CDR3 reads CASSEMGGQGHQPQHF. Written as DNA, the CDR3 is TGTGCCAGCAGTGAAATGGGGGGACAGGGGCATCAGCCCCAGCATTTT.

J is TRBJ2-7 and V is TRBV29-1; weak D call: TRBD1 (6 bases). The germline gives CDR1 SQVTM, CDR2 ANQGSEA. CDR3 length: 13 amino acids. Trimming removed 4 bases from V and 1 base from J, with 11 bases in between. CDR3 in DNA: TGCAGCGTTGTGCTGCAGGGGTCCTACGAGCAGTACTTC. It translates to CSVVLQGSYEQYF.

This clone was counted a few times. This chain uses TRBV6-6 with TRBJ1-5, with TRBD1 matching over 9 bases. CDR3 length equals 14 residues. From germline, CDR1 is MNHNY and CDR2 SVGAGI (reference sequence). The V gene end was trimmed by 6 bases and the J gene end by 7 bases; junction bases not matched to a gene: 7. CDR3 amino acids: CASSPQGAKQPQHF. DNA of the CDR3: TGTGCCAGCAGCCCACAGGGGGCCAAGCAGCCCCAGCATTTT.

The V call is TRBV6-6, the J call TRBJ1-5, with D hard to call. The CDR3 consists of 13 residues. V lost 8 bases, J lost 2 bases, and 10 bases lay in between. Germline V gives CDR1 MNHNY, CDR2 SVGAGI (reference sequence). CDR3 in DNA: TGTGCCAGCGGCCCTTTGGGCAATCAGCCCCAGCATTTT. This gives the protein CASGPLGNQPQHF.

This clone was detected once. The chain carries TRBV7-3 and TRBJ1-2; no clear D gene. V lost 5 bases and J 0 bases, leaving 13 bases between the germline ends. This CDR3 is built from 15 residues. From germline, CDR1 is SGHTA and CDR2 FQGTGA. The CDR3: CASSPARSPNYGYTF. The CDR3 DNA is TGTGCCAGCAGCCCCGCCCGGTCCCCTAACTATGGCTACACCTTC.

This chain uses TRBV6-1 with TRBJ2-5; the D gene is possibly TRBD1 (6 bases). CDR1 and CDR2 (germline): MNHNS, SASEGT. This CDR3 has 15 residues. V was shortened by 0 bases and J by 1 base, with 9 bases between the two germline ends. DNA of the CDR3: TGTGCCAGCAGTGAAGCGACAGGATCCCAAGAGACCCAGTACTTC. It codes for CASSEATGSQETQYF.

This chain joins TRBV30 and TRBJ2-1, with TRBD2 identical over 10 bases. From germline, CDR1 is GTSNPN and CDR2 SVGIG (reference sequence). This CDR3 spans 14 amino acids. Losses at the gene ends were 4 bases for V and 13 bases for J; bases not matched to a gene: 13. This CDR3 reads CAWTLRASGRSQFF. The CDR3 DNA follows: TGTGCCTGGACCTTACGGGCTAGCGGGAGAAGTCAGTTCTTC.

This clone has only one observation. The genes are TRBV11-2 and TRBJ2-3, with TRBD2 matching 9 bases. Per germline, CDR1 SGHAT and CDR2 FQNNGV. This CDR3 contains 15 residues. J gave up 1 base and V 3 bases, and 2 bases lay outside the gene matches. CDR3: CASSFWTSGTDTQYF. CDR3 bases: TGTGCCAGCAGCTTCTGGACTAGCGGCACAGATACGCAGTATTTT.

The genes are TRBV15 and TRBJ2-7; D is perhaps TRBD1 (6 bases). This CDR3 comprises 15 residues. V dropped 1 base and J dropped 3 bases, with 13 bases sitting between them. The germline V gene encodes CDR1 LNHNV and CDR2 YYDKDF (reference sequence). In DNA form, the CDR3 reads TGTGCCACCAGCAGAGTGGTACAGGGTGGCTACGAGCAGTACTTC. Translated, it gives CATSRVVQGGYEQYF.

This sequence joins TRBV13 and TRBJ2-5; TRBD1 agrees at 7 bases. The end of the DNA fits TRBJ2-7 better, so the J call may be wrong. Per the germline V gene, CDR1 is PRHDT and CDR2 is FYEKMQ (reference sequence). This CDR3 region has 15 residues. The CDR3 DNA follows: TGTGCCAGCAGCCAACCGGGACAGCCTTCCTACGAGCAGTACTTC. Translated: CASSQPGQPSYEQYF.

This clone has just one count. V gene TRBV13 combines with J gene TRBJ2-1; weak D call: TRBD1 (5 bases). CDR3 size: 17 residues. CDR1 and CDR2 from the germline V gene are PRHDT and FYEKMQ (reference sequence). V lost 5 bases and J 4 bases, leaving 21 bases between the germline ends. This chain's CDR3 is CASSLVTGDLLYNEQFF. Written as DNA, the CDR3 is TGTGCCAGCAGCCTCGTCACAGGTGACCTACTATACAATGAGCAGTTCTTC.

The V gene is TRBV7-2, the J gene TRBJ1-6; maybe TRBD1 (6 bases). The germline V gene encodes CDR1 SGHTA and CDR2 FQGNSA. This CDR3 contains 15 residues. V shed 2 bases and J shed 8 bases, with 13 bases lying between them. The CDR3 spells CASSLSRGLDSPLHF. The CDR3 DNA sequence: TGTGCCAGCAGCTTATCCAGGGGCTTGGATTCACCCCTCCACTTT.

This clone was found once. The chain combines TRBV6-1 with TRBJ1-1; TRBD1 might be the D (6 bases). Germline loops: CDR1 MNHNS, CDR2 SASEGT. V lost 6 bases and J 7 bases, leaving 18 bases between the germline ends. CDR3 length equals 14 residues. CDR3 region: CASSLTGRWGEAFF. The CDR3 nucleotides read TGTGCCAGCAGCCTGACAGGACGGTGGGGTGAAGCTTTCTTT.

This clone was counted once. The gene calls are TRBV10-3 and TRBJ1-1, with D maybe TRBD1 (6 bases). This CDR3 spans 16 amino acids. V was shortened by 0 bases and J by 4 bases, with 15 bases between the two germline ends. Looked up from germline, CDR1 is ENHRY and CDR2 is SYGVKD. The CDR3 DNA sequence: TGTGCCATCAGTGAGTCTCAGGGGCTAGGGGGCACTGAAGCTTTCTTT. Amino acid sequence: CAISESQGLGGTEAFF.

The chain has TRBV9 and TRBJ2-7; D remains ambiguous. The V end lost 0 bases, the J end lost 0 bases, and 10 bases lay between the germline ends. In germline, CDR1 is SGDLS, CDR2 YYNGEE. This CDR3 comprises 15 residues. As DNA, the CDR3 is TGTGCCAGCAGCGTAGGCCCACAAAGCTCCTACGAGCAGTACTTC. This gives the protein CASSVGPQSSYEQYF.

This chain links TRBV19 with TRBJ2-7; possibly TRBD2 for D (5 bases). The CDR3 is 15 amino acids. Per the germline V gene, CDR1 is LNHDA and CDR2 is SQIVND (reference sequence). V lost 2 bases to trimming and J lost 2 bases, with 13 bases between them. The CDR3 DNA reads TGTGCCAGTAGTATAAGTCCCTCCGGGACCTACGAGCAGTACTTC. This translates into CASSISPSGTYEQYF.

The chain combines TRBV5-1 with TRBJ2-7, with a weak D call TRBD1 (6 bases). Germline lookup yields CDR1 SGHRS and CDR2 YFSETQ. This CDR3 comprises 15 residues. With 3 bases removed from V and 0 bases from J, the gap between germline ends came to 13 bases. CDR3 coding DNA: TGCGCCAGCAGCTCCCGGGACACCGGCTCCTACGAGCAGTACTTC. Protein product: CASSSRDTGSYEQYF.

V gene TRBV19 combines with J gene TRBJ1-5; 9 bases are a match to TRBD1. V gave up 5 bases and J gave up 0 bases; unmatched junction bases: 5. Germline lookup yields CDR1 LNHDA and CDR2 SQIVND (reference sequence). CDR3 size: 16 residues. The CDR3: CASSPTGGNSNQPQHF. CDR3 nucleotide sequence: TGTGCCAGTAGTCCGACAGGGGGGAATAGCAATCAGCCCCAGCATTTT.

The CDR3 loop is CASSLRAGGGTEAFF. In nucleotides, the CDR3 is TGTGCCAGCAGCTTGAGGGCGGGGGGAGGCACTGAAGCTTTCTTT. The J gene is TRBJ1-1, the V gene TRBV7-2; tentative D call: TRBD1 (5 bases). This CDR3 contains 15 residues. Germline CDR1 SGHTA, CDR2 FQGNSA. Trimming shortened V by 3 bases and J by 4 bases, and 15 bases separated the two germline ends.

This clone showed up just a few times. V is TRBV9 and J is TRBJ1-1; 7 nucleotides line up with TRBD1. This CDR3 spans 14 amino acids. V was clipped by 4 bases and J by 4 bases; unmatched bases: 7. The germline V gene encodes CDR1 SGDLS and CDR2 YYNGEE. The CDR3 sequence is CASSLAQGSTEAFF. The CDR3 coding sequence is TGTGCCAGCAGCTTAGCACAGGGGAGCACTGAAGCTTTCTTT.

This rearrangement joins TRBV11-3 to TRBJ2-5; TRBD1 is a possible D gene (5 bases). This CDR3 spans 13 amino acids. The germline V gene has CDR1 SGHNT and CDR2 YENEEA. The V gene lost 5 bases and the J gene lost 2 bases, with 9 bases spanning the gap. CDR3 in DNA: TGTGCCAGCAGCCGGCAGGGACAAGAGACCCAGTACTTC. Its translation is CASSRQGQETQYF.